Given below is one T cell receptor beta chain in context. This clone's antigen is unknown. There are no base qualities to consult, and no much larger clone falls within one base. To demonstrate the VDJtools post-analysis software, TCR beta repertoires were profiled from the peripheral blood of 10 to 15 young patients with multiple sclerosis. Multiple sclerosis patients were children and adolescents aged roughly 6 to 17 years. This entry belongs to a study of post-analysis software for immune sequencing data (dated by TCRdb to about 2015). Describing the broader study: Relapsing-remitting, secondary progressive and progressive-relapsing multiple sclerosis were recorded as disease courses, and subtype annotation was lacking for some patients. The patient repertoires were compared against around eleven previously published healthy control repertoires obtained from donors aged 6 to 25 years. A subset of samples was prepared in parallel using single-end sample barcoding, then pooled and co-amplified after Illumina adapter ligation. Paper-wide results and their limitations: Normalized Chao1 diversity was significantly lower in multiple sclerosis patients than controls, suggesting substantial peripheral T-cell clonal expansion. Strong co-clustering of samples prepared in the same batch was shown by direct clustering with F measure, prompting a batch-effect correction. Roughly 5 TRBV segments, including TRBV5-6, TRBV5-1 and TRBV20-1, were significantly more frequent in patients than controls. The multiple sclerosis patient group was slightly younger than the control group.

The germline V gene (reference sequence) gives CDR1 as DFQATT and CDR2 as SNEGSKA. The V and J ends are trimmed by 3 bases and 1 base, leaving 12 bases between them. The CDR3 sequence holds 15 residues, the cysteine and phenylalanine included. The kept DNA is CDR3 alone, 45 bases in frame from the first base. Receptor libraries were prepared by PCR. Sequencer: Illumina HiSeq 2500. To reduce PCR and sequencing biases, unique molecular identifiers were built into the TCR beta cDNA libraries. Approximately 500,000 cDNA molecules were obtained for every 1 to 10 million input T cells, so each molecule roughly corresponded to one T cell. The patient libraries were prepared and sequenced using the same protocol as the earlier healthy control dataset. Within a given batch, samples were prepared together, multiplexed and sequenced on the same HiSeq lane. In the paper's pipeline: Raw barcoded reads were processed with MIGEC, and single-read molecular identifier groups were discarded before consensus assembly and CDR3 extraction. Clonotype tables were post-analysed with VDJtools, normalizing diversity by down-sampling all datasets to the smallest sample size. To correct batch-related cross-sample contamination, repertoire overlap clustering matched CDR3 amino acid sequences but not nucleotide sequences. TCRdb reworked the public reads: Q25 trimming with fastp, MiXCR clone assembly, productive beta chains retained. Under each unique CDR3 protein, matching rows form one entry showing the most common genes and DNA. What appears here as the V and J calls and clone size reflects TCRdb's work, not the paper's. The table for this sample lists hundreds of thousands of distinct CDR3 sequences; 25% to 30% of them were counted only once. About 0.5% of the sample rests with the top ten.

The sequencing input was blood. The sequence was obtained from a girl aged 10 to 17 with multiple sclerosis. The V gene is TRBV20-1 and the J gene is TRBJ2-2; TRBD2 is a weak D gene call, 6 bases matching. This receptor has the CDR3 CSASAVAENTGELFF. In nucleotide form, the sequence is TGCAGTGCTAGCGCGGTAGCGGAGAACACCGGGGAGCTGTTTTTT.